The rows below give T cell receptor beta chains drawn from one sample of a study of T cell responses to AZD1222 COVID-19 vaccine. The repertoire was sequenced with immunoSEQ multiplex PCR; TCRdb's copy has only in-frame clones and lacks some. The sample consists of some 180,000 clones, 91% of them appearing once. The material sequenced was peripheral blood, taken 28 days after the second AZD1222 dose. The receptors here all came from an adult who received the AZD1222 COVID-19 vaccine. CDR3s include the opening cysteine and the closing phenylalanine or tryptophan. The D gene is left open where the match is weak. Rows give clone size only sometimes, using once, few, many, or a class for an expanded clone.

abundance | j_gene | v_gene | d_gene | CDR3aa | CDR3nt
NA | TRBJ2-1 | TRBV6-1 | TRBD2 | CASSGTSGRTASYNEQFF | TGTGCCAGCAGTGGAACTAGCGGGAGGACCGCGTCCTACAATGAGCAGTTCTTC
NA | TRBJ1-1 | TRBV18 | TRBD1 | CASSPDRGQGTEAFF | TGTGCCAGCTCACCAGACAGGGGGCAAGGGACTGAAGCTTTCTTT
NA | TRBJ2-3 | TRBV27 | NA | CASSTPGRIIADTQYF | TGTGCCAGCAGTACCCCGGGACGTATAATTGCAGATACGCAGTATTTT
NA | TRBJ1-2 | TRBV7-2 | NA | CASSPGAAPYGYTF | TGTGCCAGCAGCCCCGGGGCGGCTCCCTATGGCTACACCTTC
NA | TRBJ2-5 | TRBV7-8 | NA | CASSLDVKTQYF | TGTGCCAGCAGCTTAGACGTAAAGACCCAGTACTTC
NA | TRBJ1-4 | TRBV20-1 | NA | CSAKLQRKLFF | TGCAGTGCCAAGTTACAGAGGAAACTGTTTTTT
NA | TRBJ2-7 | TRBV3-1/TRBV3-2 | NA | CASSPRDIYEQYF | TGTGCCAGCAGCCCCCGGGACATCTACGAGCAGTACTTC
NA | TRBJ1-4 | TRBV19 | NA | CASSIWDFATNEKLFF | TGTGCCAGTAGTATTTGGGATTTCGCAACTAATGAAAAACTGTTTTTT
NA | TRBJ2-7 | TRBV19 | NA | CASNLQGTRSPYEQYF | TGTGCCAGTAACTTACAGGGGACTAGGAGCCCCTACGAGCAGTACTTC
once | TRBJ2-7 | TRBV7-8 | TRBD2 | CASSLLAEASYEQYF | TGTGCCAGCAGCTTGCTAGCGGAAGCCTCCTACGAGCAGTACTTC
once | TRBJ2-2 | TRBV2 | NA | CASMQWGHSGELFF | TGTGCCAGCATGCAGTGGGGGCATTCCGGGGAGCTGTTTTTT
NA | TRBJ1-5 | TRBV1 | NA | CTSSQEGGYQPQHF | TGCACCAGCAGCCAAGAAGGGGGGTATCAGCCCCAGCATTTT
NA | TRBJ1-2 | TRBV27 | TRBD1 | CASRQGQDNYGYTF | TGTGCCAGCAGACAGGGGCAGGATAACTATGGCTACACCTTC
NA | TRBJ2-2 | TRBV3-1/TRBV3-2 | NA | CASSPRRGNTGELFF | TGTGCCAGCAGCCCTCGACGGGGGAACACCGGGGAGCTGTTTTTT
NA | TRBJ2-5 | TRBV4-1 | NA | CASSQGDGQETQYF | TGCGCCAGCAGCCAAGGTGATGGCCAAGAGACCCAGTACTTC
NA | TRBJ1-1 | TRBV30 | NA | CAWSVRRQARKTEAFF | TGTGCCTGGAGTGTACGGCGACAGGCCCGAAAGACTGAAGCTTTCTTT
NA | TRBJ2-2 | TRBV6-5 | NA | CASSTSTGELFF | TGTGCCAGCAGCACCAGTACCGGGGAGCTGTTTTTT
NA | TRBJ2-3 | TRBV4-1 | NA | CASSQVATIRRDTQYF | TGCGCCAGCAGCCAAGTTGCGACTATTCGCAGAGATACGCAGTATTTT